Below are 21 T cell receptor beta chains sequenced from a single sample in a study of T cell changes during pregnancy in multiple sclerosis. This table comes from immunoSEQ multiplex PCR, and its TCRdb copy is limited to in-frame clones, with some not included. The sample includes over 30,000 clones, roughly 85% of them seen just once. The specimen comprised CD4+ T cells from peripheral blood mononuclear cells, sampled before pregnancy. The source is a female donor with multiple sclerosis, enrolled in a pregnancy study.

J is TRBJ1-5 and V is TRBV5-4; the D is unclear. The CDR3 has 14 amino acids. The V and J ends lost 0 bases and 1 base respectively, with 5 bases between them. In germline, CDR1 is SGHNT, CDR2 YYREEE (reference sequence). The CDR3 reads CASSLGLSNQPQHF. CDR3 DNA: TGTGCCAGCAGCTTGGGTCTAAGCAATCAGCCCCAGCATTTT.

This chain uses TRBV6-5 with TRBJ1-1; a possible D gene is TRBD1 (6 bases). The length of the CDR3 is 15 residues. The V gene's germline CDR1 is MNHEY and CDR2 SVGAGI. Between the trimmed V and J ends, which lost 6 bases and 3 bases, there was a span of 17 bases. The CDR3 DNA follows: TGTGCCAGCAGAGGAAACAGGGAGAGGGACACTGAAGCTTTCTTT. Protein: CASRGNRERDTEAFF.

The V and J genes are TRBV6-1 and TRBJ2-3; a possible D gene is TRBD1 (6 bases). Germline V gene sequence: CDR1 MNHNS, CDR2 SASEGT. V lost 2 bases, J lost 3 bases, and 12 bases lay in between. CDR3 length: 15 residues. This chain's CDR3 is CASSELGAITDTQYF. The DNA for the CDR3 is TGTGCCAGCAGTGAACTGGGGGCTATAACAGATACGCAGTATTTT.

This chain connects TRBV7-2 to TRBJ1-4; 12 bases agree with TRBD1. Trimming removed 4 bases from V and 4 bases from J; junction bases left unmatched: 7. The CDR3 spans 17 residues. The V gene's germline CDR1 is SGHTA and CDR2 FQGNSA. CDR3 sequence: CASSYPGQGAVNEKLFF. CDR3 in DNA: TGTGCCAGCAGCTACCCGGGACAGGGGGCGGTTAATGAAAAACTGTTTTTT.

Only one count was recorded for this clone. The V and J genes are TRBV5-5 and TRBJ2-7, with 10 nucleotides matching TRBD2. Trimming at V came to 1 base and at J to 1 base, leaving 5 bases not matched to a gene. CDR3 size: 16 residues. Germline CDR1 is SGHKS and CDR2 is YYEKEE (reference sequence). CDR3 sequence: CASSLSPAGGSYEQYF. The DNA of the CDR3 is TGTGCCAGCAGCTTGTCCCCAGCGGGAGGGTCCTACGAGCAGTACTTC.

The chain has TRBV5-1 and TRBJ1-1; 7 bases are shared with TRBD1. CDR3 size: 16 residues. CDR1 and CDR2 from the germline V gene are SGHRS and YFSETQ. V lost 1 base to trimming and J lost 4 bases; unmatched junction nucleotides: 10. In DNA form, the CDR3 reads TGCGCCAGCAGCTTGCTCTTGAGTAGGGGGCTCACTGAAGCTTTCTTT. This codes for CASSLLLSRGLTEAFF. The full variable domain, its missing parts supplied by reference TRBV5-1 and TRBJ1-1, is KAGVTQTPRYLIKTRGQQVTLSCSPISGHRSVSWYQQTPGQGLQFLFEYFSETQRNKGNFPGRFSGRQFSNSRSEMNVSTLELGDSALYLCASSLLLSRGLTEAFFGQGTRLTVV.

The rearrangement joins TRBV28 to TRBJ1-2; 8 bases map to TRBD1. The CDR3 runs 14 residues. After removal of 6 bases from V and 5 bases from J, the junction contained 8 bases not matched to a gene. Germline-derived CDR1 and CDR2 are MDHEN and SYDVKM. The CDR3 coding sequence is TGTGCCAGCAGCCGCGCAGGGGGCATATATGGCTACACCTTC. It yields the protein CASSRAGGIYGYTF.

The chain uses TRBV29-1 and TRBJ2-7; TRBD1 agrees at 7 bases. With V trimmed by 5 bases and J by 0 bases, 7 bases remained unmatched. The CDR3 totals 14 residues. Germline V gene data show CDR1 as SQVTM and CDR2 as ANQGSEA. The CDR3, as DNA: TGCAGCGTTTCACAGGGGACCAGCTCCTACGAGCAGTACTTC. Its protein is CSVSQGTSSYEQYF.

The chain uses TRBV9 and TRBJ1-3; 7 bases match TRBD1. Per germline, CDR1 SGDLS and CDR2 YYNGEE. The CDR3 sequence is 17 residues long. V shed 0 bases and J 0 bases; nucleotides not matched to a gene: 6. The CDR3 coding sequence is TGTGCCAGCAGCGTAGCCCCAGGGGGGTTCTCTGGAAACACCATATATTTT. It translates to CASSVAPGGFSGNTIYF.

The rearrangement joins TRBV6-4 to TRBJ1-2, with D possibly TRBD1 on 6 matching bases. Trimming took 9 bases from V and 3 from J, leaving 20 bases between them. The CDR3 runs 15 residues. The V gene's germline CDR1 is MRHNA and CDR2 SNTAGT. CDR3: CARRESRGPDYGYTF. The CDR3 region has the DNA TGTGCCAGAAGAGAATCGCGGGGGCCTGACTATGGCTACACCTTC.

This clone was seen only once. The chain couples TRBV2 to TRBJ1-6; maybe TRBD1 (6 bases). Trimming pared 7 bases from V and 7 bases from J, leaving 14 bases between. Germline CDR1 is SNHLY and CDR2 is FYNNEI. The CDR3 has 14 residues. In nucleotides, the CDR3 is TGTGCCAGCACTTCCGGGACACCAAATTCACCCCTCCACTTT. It yields the protein CASTSGTPNSPLHF.

The chain employs TRBV21-1 and TRBJ2-5; the table's TRBD2 call for D was not verified on the DNA. TRBV21-1 is a pseudogene segment. This CDR3 comprises 16 residues. The CDR3 here is CASKCPGKRNQETQYF. DNA of the CDR3: TGTGCCAGCAAATGTCCGGGCAAGCGGAACCAAGAGACCCAGTACTTC.

The genes are TRBV6-1 and TRBJ1-2; TRBD1 is a possible D gene (5 bases). In germline, CDR1 is MNHNS, CDR2 SASEGT. The V end was cut by 0 bases, the J end by 3 bases, with 11 bases between. The CDR3 is made up of 15 amino acids. The CDR3 nucleotides are TGTGCCAGCAGTGAAGCTACGGACACATACTATGGCTACACCTTC. This sequence encodes CASSEATDTYYGYTF.

The gene calls are TRBV7-3 and TRBJ2-4; TRBD1 agrees at 9 bases. Germline CDR1 and CDR2: SGHTA and FQGTGA. The CDR3 covers 13 residues. Unmatched junction bases numbered 0, after V lost 3 bases and J lost 6 bases. CDR3 nucleotides: TGTGCCAGCAGCTTGACAGGGGGAAACATTCAGTACTTC. Protein sequence: CASSLTGGNIQYF.

The V gene is TRBV6-5, the J gene TRBJ2-1; 14 positions agree with TRBD2. J lost 7 bases, V lost 4 bases, and 6 bases had no gene match. The CDR3 is made up of 16 amino acids. Germline values: CDR1 MNHEY, CDR2 SVGAGI. This chain's CDR3 is CASSSGRLAGGNEQFF. The CDR3 bases are TGTGCCAGCAGTTCGGGTAGACTAGCGGGAGGGAATGAGCAGTTCTTC.

This clone was observed a single time. The chain joins TRBV29-1 to TRBJ1-3; no definite D call. CDR1 and CDR2 (germline): SQVTM, ANQGSEA. CDR3 length equals 13 residues. The V gene lost 1 base and the J gene lost 0 bases, with 4 bases spanning the gap. The CDR3 sequence: CSVEVSSGNTIYF. CDR3 bases: TGCAGCGTTGAAGTCAGCTCTGGAAACACCATATATTTT. The variable domain in full, completed from reference TRBV29-1 and TRBJ1-3, reads SAVISQKPSRDICQRGTSLTIQCQVDSQVTMMFWYRQQPGQSLTLIATANQGSEATYESGFVIDKFPISRPNLTFSTLTVSNMSPEDSSIYLCSVEVSSGNTIYFGEGSWLTVV.

This chain links TRBV5-1 with TRBJ2-3, with 8 positions matching TRBD2. Germline V gene lookup returns CDR1 SGHRS and CDR2 YFSETQ. This CDR3 region has 18 residues. The J segment lost 4 bases and the V segment lost 4 bases, leaving 17 bases of the junction unmatched. The CDR3 DNA reads as TGCGCCAGCAGCCCCGATGTAAGGCTAGCGGGTGGGTCAGATACGCAGTATTTT. Amino acid sequence: CASSPDVRLAGGSDTQYF.

V and J are TRBV6-1 and TRBJ2-1; possibly TRBD2 for D (7 bases). The CDR3 extends over 15 amino acids. V shed 2 bases and J shed 5 bases, with 13 bases lying between them. Germline CDR1 and CDR2: MNHNS and SASEGT. CDR3: CASSEPRGADNEQFF. The CDR3, as DNA: TGTGCCAGCAGTGAACCCCGGGGGGCGGACAATGAGCAGTTCTTC.

This clone appeared a single time. The rearrangement uses TRBV28 and TRBJ2-1, with 7 bases identical to TRBD1. Trimming took 1 base from V and 9 from J; bases not matched to a gene: 12. Germline V gene data show CDR1 as MDHEN and CDR2 as SYDVKM. This CDR3 has 16 residues. This CDR3 reads CASSLSLTGIQGEQFF. CDR3 DNA sequence: TGTGCCAGCAGTTTATCTTTGACAGGGATTCAAGGTGAGCAGTTCTTC.

V gene TRBV6-6 combines with J gene TRBJ2-7, with D possibly being TRBD2 (6 bases). V was pared by 8 bases and J by 0 bases, with 14 bases between. This CDR3 has 14 residues. CDR1 and CDR2 from the germline V gene are MNHNY and SVGAGI (reference sequence). CDR3 DNA sequence: TGTGCCAGCCGAGAGCGGGTTAGCTCCTACGAGCAGTACTTC. It encodes CASRERVSSYEQYF.

This clone turned up a few times. The rearrangement links TRBV25-1 to TRBJ1-1, with a tentative D call TRBD1 (5 bases). The V gene's germline CDR1 is MGHDK and CDR2 SYGVNS. V lost 8 bases to trimming and J lost 4 bases, with 14 bases between them. CDR3 size: 13 residues. The CDR3 spells CASLGLKVTEAFF. Here the CDR3 DNA reads TGTGCCAGCTTGGGACTTAAAGTCACTGAAGCTTTCTTT. The complete variable domain, with remaining parts taken from reference TRBV25-1 and TRBJ1-1, reads EADIYQTPRYLVIGTGKKITLECSQTMGHDKMYWYQQDPGMELHLIHYSYGVNSTEKGDLSSESTVSRIRTEHFPLTLESARPSHTSQYLCASLGLKVTEAFFGQGTRLTVV.